The clone carrying this T cell receptor beta chain was found a few times. V was trimmed by 6 bases and J by 3 bases, leaving 6 bases between them. Germline CDR1 is SEHNR and CDR2 is FQNEAQ (reference sequence). The CDR3 has 12 residues. Clones were sequenced by immunoSEQ multiplex PCR, and TCRdb holds only the in-frame ones, with some missing. The data hold 150,000 to 200,000 clones, with 75% to 95% observed a single time. These data are taken from a study of control samples from healthy donors and cancer patients. Sequenced sample: blood. The receptor comes from a woman in her thirties or forties in good health. V and J are TRBV7-9 and TRBJ1-5; D is ambiguous. This CDR3 is CASSTDNQPQHF. The CDR3 DNA is TGTGCCAGCAGTACTGACAATCAGCCCCAGCATTTT.